One sample yielded the 4 T cell receptor beta chains listed below, sequenced in a study of early T cells in non-severe SARS-CoV-2 infection. TCRdb recomputed calls from the 5' RACE reads with MiXCR, one row per CDR3 protein. The sample lists some 45,000 distinct CDR3 sequences; over 8% were seen once. The input for sequencing was whole blood, taken at baseline. These receptors all come from an adult who was a healthcare worker with PCR-confirmed SARS-CoV-2 infection or an uninfected control (not recorded which).

The sample holds many counts of this clonotype. The chain recombines TRBV20-1 with TRBJ1-5, with unresolved D. With 5 bases removed from V and 3 bases from J, the gap between germline ends came to 8 bases. This CDR3 is built from 12 residues. Germline lookup yields CDR1 DFQATT and CDR2 SNEGSKA (reference sequence). The CDR3 sequence is CSAGQVNQPQHF. The CDR3 DNA is TGCAGTGCTGGGCAGGTCAATCAGCCCCAGCATTTT.

The gene calls are TRBV24-1 and TRBJ2-2, with no clear D. The CDR3 consists of 13 residues. Germline lookup yields CDR1 KGHDR and CDR2 SFDVKD. Trimming removed 4 bases at V and 12 bases at J, with 14 bases between. The CDR3: CATSERRSGQLFF. The CDR3 DNA reads as TGTGCCACCAGTGAAAGGCGATCAGGACAGCTGTTTTTT.

The chain carries TRBV27 and TRBJ2-7; D not certain. This CDR3 contains 11 residues. Trimming shortened V by 4 bases and J by 4 bases, and 5 bases separated the two germline ends. Looked up from germline, CDR1 is MNHEY and CDR2 is SMNVEV (reference sequence). In nucleotides, the CDR3 is TGTGCCAGCAGTTCCAATTACGAGCAGTACTTC. Protein sequence: CASSSNYEQYF.

The genes are TRBV20-1 and TRBJ1-6; D perhaps matches TRBD1 (5 bases). V was pared by 3 bases and J by 8 bases, with 11 bases between. The CDR3 extends over 13 amino acids. Germline lookup yields CDR1 DFQATT and CDR2 SNEGSKA (reference sequence). The CDR3 here is CSARVEGDSPLHF. The CDR3 DNA is TGCAGTGCTAGGGTCGAAGGGGATTCACCCCTCCACTTT.